The clone carrying this T cell receptor beta chain was counted a few times. The target antigen is unknown. This record comes from a study of cytomegalovirus exposure and HLA in healthy donors. Findings of the study overall: A list of roughly 160 TCR beta chains associated with cytomegalovirus was given.

The CDR3 runs to 15 residues. Trimming removed 2 bases from V and 1 base from J, with 11 bases in between. The germline CDR1 and CDR2 sequences are SNHLY and FYNNEI. The PCR made use of 60 Vbeta and 13 Jbeta primers. Here immunoSEQ multiplex PCR was the method, and the copy in TCRdb shows in-frame clones only, minus some. The sample yields 160,000 or so clones, around 73% seen once. This sequence was found in a male donor in good health and CMV-seronegative. The source material was PBMCs. This chain links TRBV2 with TRBJ1-1, with no clear D. Written as DNA, the CDR3 is TGTGCCAGCAGTGAATACCCTAAGAAGAACACTGAAGCTTTCTTT. Encoded protein: CASSEYPKKNTEAFF.